This passage covers 24 T cell receptor beta chains from one sample sequenced in a study of blood T cell repertoires in COVID-19 (dated by TCRdb to the early 2020s). Library prep was done by the immunoSEQ multiplex PCR assay. The source is immuneACCESS, and TCRdb retained only in-frame sequences with V and J called. Part of the clones is not carried over; for the studies checked, unresolved V genes explain less than half of this, and the remainder is unexplained. The sample records roughly 140,000 clones, over 75% of which are singletons. Of the sample, 10% to 15% falls within the top ten clones. Specimen: peripheral blood. The receptors were sampled from a man aged 55 to 70 with active or convalescent COVID-19.

This clone has a handful of counts. This rearrangement joins TRBV28 to TRBJ2-7; D is perhaps TRBD1 (5 bases). Germline V gene data show CDR1 as MDHEN and CDR2 as SYDVKM. The V end lost 5 bases, the J end lost 1 base, and 9 bases lay between the germline ends. The CDR3 loop spans 13 amino acids. The CDR3 region has the DNA TGTGCCAGCAGTATCAGGGAATCCTACGAGCAGTACTTC. As protein: CASSIRESYEQYF.

The chain joins TRBV10-3 to TRBJ1-2; D remains unclear. Germline V gene sequence: CDR1 ENHRY, CDR2 SYGVKD. Trimming pared 2 bases from V and 4 bases from J, leaving 8 bases between. The CDR3 consists of 13 residues. The CDR3 DNA is TGTGCCATCAGTGAGGGCCGGGGCTATGGCTACACCTTC. Protein: CAISEGRGYGYTF.

There are a few counts of this clone. The chain joins TRBV7-9 to TRBJ1-4; 8 nucleotides line up with TRBD1. From germline, CDR1 is SEHNR and CDR2 FQNEAQ (reference sequence). CDR3 size: 14 residues. J was trimmed by 7 bases and V by 5 bases; bases with no gene match: 6. CDR3 sequence: CASSPQGASEKLFF. The CDR3, as DNA: TGTGCCAGCAGCCCGCAGGGGGCGAGTGAAAAACTGTTTTTT.

The gene calls are TRBV11-2 and TRBJ1-2; TRBD1 matches at 7 bases. Germline CDR1 reads SGHAT; CDR2 reads FQNNGV. Trimming took 6 bases from V and 7 from J; bases not matched to a gene: 11. The CDR3 totals 14 residues. The CDR3 here is CASSSSRGSVGYTF. As DNA, the CDR3 is TGTGCCAGCAGTTCTAGCAGGGGGTCGGTTGGCTACACCTTC.

V is TRBV12-3 or TRBV12-4 and J is TRBJ2-7; 10 positions agree with TRBD2. The V gene end was trimmed by 6 bases and the J gene end by 3 bases; junction bases not matched to a gene: 2. The CDR3 runs to 13 residues. CDR3 bases: TGTGCCAGCAGGCCTAGCGGGAGCTACGAGCAGTACTTC. This encodes CASRPSGSYEQYF.

The chain carries TRBV7-9 and TRBJ2-1, with 8 positions matching TRBD2. V trimming: 5 bases; J trimming: 4 bases; junction bases outside the gene matches: 7. The CDR3 loop spans 15 amino acids. Germline V gene lookup returns CDR1 SEHNR and CDR2 FQNEAQ (reference sequence). In DNA form, the CDR3 reads TGTGCCAGCAGCCCCCGGGGGGGCCAGTACAATGAGCAGTTCTTC. Residues: CASSPRGGQYNEQFF. Combining the CDR3 with reference TRBV7-9 and TRBJ2-1 gives the whole variable domain DTGVSQNPRHKITKRGQNVTFRCDPISEHNRLYWYRQTLGQGPEFLTYFQNEAQLEKSRLLSDRFSAERPKGSFSTLEIQRTEQGDSAMYLCASSPRGGQYNEQFFGPGTRLTVL.

This chain uses TRBV18 with TRBJ1-2, with D possibly TRBD1 on 5 matching bases. CDR3 length: 14 residues. V dropped 5 bases and J dropped 3 bases, with 13 bases sitting between them. Germline lookup yields CDR1 KGHSH and CDR2 LQKENI. The CDR3 DNA reads as TGTGCCAGCTCAGAGGGGCGGGGCGACTATGGCTACACCTTC. Protein product: CASSEGRGDYGYTF. Full variable domain (remainder filled in from reference TRBV18 and TRBJ1-2): NAGVMQNPRHLVRRRGQEARLRCSPMKGHSHVYWYRQLPEEGLKFMVYLQKENIIDESGMPKERFSAEFPKEGPSILRIQQVVRGDSAAYFCASSEGRGDYGYTFGSGTRLTVV.

The chain joins TRBV11-1 to TRBJ2-1; 8 nucleotides line up with TRBD2. Per the germline V gene, CDR1 is SGHAT and CDR2 is FQDESV (reference sequence). The CDR3 is made up of 13 amino acids. The ends lost 8 bases at V and 7 bases at J; junction bases unmatched: 7. The CDR3 sequence is CASVRERGNEQFF. The DNA of the CDR3 is TGTGCCAGCGTGCGGGAGCGGGGGAATGAGCAGTTCTTC.

The V gene is TRBV6-1, the J gene TRBJ1-3, with 8 bases that match TRBD1. With V trimmed by 2 bases and J by 4 bases, 4 bases remained unmatched. The V gene's germline CDR1 is MNHNS and CDR2 SASEGT. The CDR3 runs 15 residues. For the CDR3, the DNA is TGTGCCAGCAGTGAAAGGACAGGGAGAGGAAACACCATATATTTT. Its protein is CASSERTGRGNTIYF.

V and J are TRBV24-1 and TRBJ2-1, with TRBD2 identical over 8 bases. CDR1 and CDR2 from the germline V gene are KGHDR and SFDVKD. J was trimmed by 5 bases and V by 4 bases; bases with no gene match: 6. The CDR3 has 15 amino acids. The CDR3 here is CATSDTGTRNNEQFF. The CDR3 nucleotides read TGTGCCACCAGTGACACCGGGACTAGAAACAATGAGCAGTTCTTC.

This chain joins TRBV7-6 and TRBJ2-3; 13 bases agree with TRBD2. The junction had 12 bases not matched to a gene; V was cut back by 6 bases and J by 6 bases. This CDR3 comprises 17 residues. Germline CDR1 is SGHVS and CDR2 is FNYEAQ. In DNA form, the CDR3 reads TGTGCCAGCAGTCGGACTAGCGGGAGAGGGGAGCCGGATACGCAGTATTTT. Protein sequence: CASSRTSGRGEPDTQYF.

The V call is TRBV7-9, the J call TRBJ2-5, with D tentatively TRBD1 (6 bases). The germline V gene has CDR1 SEHNR and CDR2 FQNEAQ (reference sequence). This CDR3 is 15 amino acids long. The V and J ends lost 5 bases and 4 bases respectively, with 17 bases between them. The CDR3 DNA reads as TGTGCCAGCAGCCCCACGTCTACAGGGTTAGAGACCCAGTACTTC. Translated: CASSPTSTGLETQYF.

V and J are TRBV4-2 and TRBJ1-2; TRBD1 matches 12 bases. CDR1 is LGHNA, CDR2 YNFKEQ, per germline. The length of the CDR3 is 16 residues. Trimming removed 3 bases from V and 3 bases from J; junction bases left unmatched: 5. The CDR3 nucleotides are TGTGCCAGCAGCCAGTGGGGACAGGGGGCGGACTATGGCTACACCTTC. Translating it yields CASSQWGQGADYGYTF.

This chain joins TRBV15 and TRBJ2-1, with 10 bases aligning to TRBD2. The CDR3 has 17 residues. Germline lookup yields CDR1 LNHNV and CDR2 YYDKDF (reference sequence). V lost 5 bases and J lost 2; bases outside the gene matches: 9. The chain's CDR3 is CATSGAKSGRAYNEQFF. In nucleotides, the CDR3 is TGTGCCACCAGCGGAGCAAAGAGCGGGAGGGCCTACAATGAGCAGTTCTTC.

V and J are TRBV3-1 (or the pseudogene TRBV3-2) and TRBJ2-6; 7 positions match TRBD2. Germline V gene data show CDR1 as LGHDT and CDR2 as YNNKEL (reference sequence). This CDR3 spans 21 amino acids. Trimming at V came to 4 bases and at J to 1 base, leaving 19 bases not matched to a gene. The CDR3 region has the DNA TGTGCCAGCAGCCCCGGGGAGGGGCAGTGGGTAGGACCTTCTGGGGCCAACGTCCTGACTTTC. It specifies CASSPGEGQWVGPSGANVLTF.

The gene calls are TRBV7-9 and TRBJ2-2, with D perhaps TRBD1 (6 bases). Trimming removed 5 bases at V and 5 bases at J, with 15 bases between. The length of the CDR3 is 15 residues. Per the germline V gene, CDR1 is SEHNR and CDR2 is FQNEAQ (reference sequence). The CDR3 sequence: CASSPTAGATGELFF. The CDR3 DNA sequence: TGTGCCAGCAGCCCCACGGCAGGGGCGACCGGGGAGCTGTTTTTT.

This chain joins TRBV27 and TRBJ2-5; no firm D call. The V gene lost 7 bases and the J gene lost 5 bases, with 11 bases spanning the gap. The CDR3 contains 12 residues. Germline V lookup: CDR1 MNHEY, CDR2 SMNVEV (reference sequence). CDR3: CASTSPGETQYF. The CDR3 nucleotides read TGTGCCAGCACCTCCCCCGGGGAGACCCAGTACTTC.

J is TRBJ2-6 and V is TRBV19; 8 nucleotides line up with TRBD1. Trimming removed 3 bases from V and 0 bases from J; junction bases left unmatched: 7. The CDR3 is made up of 18 amino acids. Germline V gene data show CDR1 as LNHDA and CDR2 as SQIVND (reference sequence). The CDR3 DNA follows: TGTGCCAGTAGTATTTTTGGGACAGGTTTCTCTGGGGCCAACGTCCTGACTTTC. Encoded protein: CASSIFGTGFSGANVLTF. Looking up the rest from reference TRBV19 and TRBJ2-6 gives the full variable domain: DGGITQSPKYLFRKEGQNVTLSCEQNLNHDAMYWYRQDPGQGLRLIYYSQIVNDFQKGDIAEGYSVSREKKESFPLTVTSAQKNPTAFYLCASSIFGTGFSGANVLTFGAGSRLTVL.

The chain recombines TRBV7-9 with TRBJ1-1; 7 nucleotides match TRBD1. The ends lost 11 bases at V and 2 bases at J; junction bases unmatched: 11. The length of the CDR3 is 14 residues. Germline lookup yields CDR1 SEHNR and CDR2 FQNEAQ (reference sequence). The CDR3 loop reads CAGHRGNSNTEAFF. As DNA, the CDR3 is TGTGCCGGACACAGGGGAAACTCTAACACTGAAGCTTTCTTT.

In its sample, this clone was seen once. The rearrangement joins TRBV6-5 to TRBJ1-5; 10 nucleotides match TRBD1. Per the germline V gene, CDR1 is MNHEY and CDR2 is SVGAGI. This CDR3 is built from 16 residues. The ends lost 2 bases at V and 3 bases at J; junction bases unmatched: 4. In DNA, the CDR3 is TGTGCCAGCAGTTACAGACAGGGGGCGATCAATCAGCCCCAGCATTTT. Protein sequence: CASSYRQGAINQPQHF.

The chain carries TRBV3-1 (or the pseudogene TRBV3-2) and TRBJ2-1; D is ambiguous. This CDR3 is built from 12 residues. Germline V gives CDR1 LGHDT, CDR2 YNNKEL (reference sequence). V dropped 6 bases and J dropped 2 bases, with 5 bases sitting between them. CDR3 bases: TGTGCCAGCAGAGCCACCTACAATGAGCAGTTCTTC. Translated: CASRATYNEQFF.

The chain is built from TRBV7-3 and TRBJ2-2; 13 bases align to TRBD2. V was pared by 3 bases and J by 4 bases, with 2 bases of the junction left unmatched. The CDR3 has 16 amino acids. Germline values: CDR1 SGHTA, CDR2 FQGTGA. The CDR3 coding sequence is TGTGCCAGCAGCTTCCGGACTAGCGGGGGCACCGGGGAGCTGTTTTTT. Its protein is CASSFRTSGGTGELFF.

J is TRBJ2-7 and V is TRBV5-1, with D possibly matching TRBD2 (5 bases). V was pared by 4 bases and J by 3 bases, with 17 bases between. The CDR3 has 15 amino acids. Germline lookup yields CDR1 SGHRS and CDR2 YFSETQ. In DNA, the CDR3 is TGCGCCAGCAGCCCCCGGGCGGGCAGTGACTACGAGCAGTACTTC. It yields the protein CASSPRAGSDYEQYF.

The rearrangement joins TRBV5-1 to TRBJ2-4, with 7 bases identical to TRBD2. This CDR3 has 14 residues. Germline V lookup: CDR1 SGHRS, CDR2 YFSETQ. Unmatched junction bases numbered 6, after V lost 2 bases and J lost 7 bases. CDR3 protein: CASSLNRGVNIQYF. CDR3 DNA sequence: TGCGCCAGCAGCTTAAACCGGGGGGTGAACATTCAGTACTTC. The variable domain in full, with the rest retrieved from reference TRBV5-1 and TRBJ2-4, is KAGVTQTPRYLIKTRGQQVTLSCSPISGHRSVSWYQQTPGQGLQFLFEYFSETQRNKGNFPGRFSGRQFSNSRSEMNVSTLELGDSALYLCASSLNRGVNIQYFGAGTRLSVL.